This T cell receptor (beta chain) is drawn from a study of beta chain features in type 1 diabetes. Of the isolated RNA, all was reverse transcribed, and so the sequenced material was expressed TCRB transcripts. The method was immunoSEQ multiplex PCR; TCRdb's version includes in-frame clones alone and lacks a portion of them. The table has roughly 300,000 clones, around 7.6% seen once. Trimming pared 4 bases from V and 8 bases from J, leaving 11 bases between. Germline CDR1 is SGHDN and CDR2 is FVKESK. The CDR3 contains 13 residues. This TCR was sampled from a woman between 18 and 29 years old in good health. The V call is TRBV14, the J call TRBJ1-4, with D perhaps matching TRBD1 (5 bases). Source material: central memory CD4+ T cells from blood. CDR3 sequence: CASSLGRAEKLFF. The CDR3 DNA follows: TGTGCCAGCAGCCTGGGACGGGCCGAAAAACTGTTTTTT. Full variable domain (missing parts from reference TRBV14 and TRBJ1-4): EAGVTQFPSHSVIEKGQTVTLRCDPISGHDNLYWYRRVMGKEIKFLLHFVKESKQDESGMPNNRFLAERTGGTYSTLKVQPAELEDSGVYFCASSLGRAEKLFFGSGTQLSVL.